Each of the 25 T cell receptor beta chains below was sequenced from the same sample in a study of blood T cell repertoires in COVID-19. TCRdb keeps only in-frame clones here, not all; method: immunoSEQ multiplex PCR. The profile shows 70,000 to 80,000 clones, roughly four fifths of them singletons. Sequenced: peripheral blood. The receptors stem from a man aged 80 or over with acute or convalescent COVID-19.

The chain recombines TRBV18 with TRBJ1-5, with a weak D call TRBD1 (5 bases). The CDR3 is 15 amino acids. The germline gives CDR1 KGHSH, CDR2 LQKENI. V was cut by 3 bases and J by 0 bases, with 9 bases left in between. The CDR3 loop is CASSPQGGSNQPQHF. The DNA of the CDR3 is TGTGCCAGCTCACCCCAGGGAGGTAGCAATCAGCCCCAGCATTTT.

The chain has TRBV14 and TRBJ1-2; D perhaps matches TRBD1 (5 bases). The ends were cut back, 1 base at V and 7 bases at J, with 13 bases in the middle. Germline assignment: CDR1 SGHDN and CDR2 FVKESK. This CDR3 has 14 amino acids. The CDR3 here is CASSQGAGIFGYTF. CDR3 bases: TGTGCCAGCAGCCAAGGCGCAGGGATCTTTGGCTACACCTTC.

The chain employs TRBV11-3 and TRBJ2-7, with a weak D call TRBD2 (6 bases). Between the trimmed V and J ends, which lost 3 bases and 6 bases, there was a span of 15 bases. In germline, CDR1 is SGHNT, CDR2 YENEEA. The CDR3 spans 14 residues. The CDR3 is CASSLEGTQGEQYF. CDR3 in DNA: TGTGCCAGCAGCTTGGAGGGAACCCAAGGCGAGCAGTACTTC.

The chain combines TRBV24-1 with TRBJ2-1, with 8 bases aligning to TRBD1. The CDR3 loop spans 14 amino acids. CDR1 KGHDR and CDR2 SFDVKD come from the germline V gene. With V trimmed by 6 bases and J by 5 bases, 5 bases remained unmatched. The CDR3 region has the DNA TGTGCCACCAGTAGGACAGGGACCCACAATGAGCAGTTCTTC. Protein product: CATSRTGTHNEQFF.

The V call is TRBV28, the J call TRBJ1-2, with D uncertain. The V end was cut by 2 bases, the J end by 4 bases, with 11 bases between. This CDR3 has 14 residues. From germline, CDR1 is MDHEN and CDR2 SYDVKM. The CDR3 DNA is TGTGCCAGCAGTTTAGAAGCGGCCACCTATGGCTACACCTTC. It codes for CASSLEAATYGYTF.

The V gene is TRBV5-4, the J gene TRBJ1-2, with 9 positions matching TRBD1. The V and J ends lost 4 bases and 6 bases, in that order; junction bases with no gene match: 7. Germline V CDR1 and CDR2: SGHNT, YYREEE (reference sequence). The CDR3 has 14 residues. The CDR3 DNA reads TGTGCCAGCAGCGGCCGGGACAGGGATAATGGCTACACCTTC. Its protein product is CASSGRDRDNGYTF.

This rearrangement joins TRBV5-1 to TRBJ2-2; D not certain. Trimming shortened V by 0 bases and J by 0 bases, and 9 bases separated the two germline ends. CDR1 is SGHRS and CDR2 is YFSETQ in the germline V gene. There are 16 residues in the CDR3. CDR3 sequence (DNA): TGCGCCAGCAGCTTGGACAGCATCGCGAACACCGGGGAGCTGTTTTTT. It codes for CASSLDSIANTGELFF.

The CDR3 loop reads CASSEGIRTEAFF. In nucleotides, the CDR3 is TGCGCCAGCAGCGAGGGAATAAGGACTGAAGCTTTCTTT. This chain joins TRBV5-1 and TRBJ1-1; D not certain. The V end was cut by 4 bases, the J end by 5 bases, with 12 bases between. The germline gives CDR1 SGHRS, CDR2 YFSETQ. CDR3 length equals 13 residues.

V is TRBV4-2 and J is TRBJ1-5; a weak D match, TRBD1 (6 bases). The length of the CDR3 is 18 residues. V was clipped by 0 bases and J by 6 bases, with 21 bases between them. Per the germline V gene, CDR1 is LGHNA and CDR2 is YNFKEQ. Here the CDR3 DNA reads TGTGCCAGCAGCCAAGATACCCAGGGGAGAACCGCAAGTCAGCCCCAGCATTTT. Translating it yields CASSQDTQGRTASQPQHF.

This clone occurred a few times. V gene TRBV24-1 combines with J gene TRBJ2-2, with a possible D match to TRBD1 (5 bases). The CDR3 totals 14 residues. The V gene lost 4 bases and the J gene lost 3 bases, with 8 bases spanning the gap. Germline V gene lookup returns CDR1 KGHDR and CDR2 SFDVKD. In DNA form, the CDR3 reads TGTGCCACCAGTGAAGGGGCGGACACCGGGGAGCTGTTTTTT. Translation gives CATSEGADTGELFF.

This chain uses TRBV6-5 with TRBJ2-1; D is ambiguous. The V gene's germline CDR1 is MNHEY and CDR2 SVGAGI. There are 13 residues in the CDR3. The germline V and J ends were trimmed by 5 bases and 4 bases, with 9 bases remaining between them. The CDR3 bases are TGTGCCAGCAGTCCCTTGGAGTACAATGAGCAGTTCTTC. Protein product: CASSPLEYNEQFF.

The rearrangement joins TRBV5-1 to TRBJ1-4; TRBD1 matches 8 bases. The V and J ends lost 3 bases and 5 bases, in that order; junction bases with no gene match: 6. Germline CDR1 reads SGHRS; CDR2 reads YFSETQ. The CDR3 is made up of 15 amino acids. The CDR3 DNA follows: TGCGCCAGCAGCTCGGCGGGACAGGAAAATGAAAAACTGTTTTTT. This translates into CASSSAGQENEKLFF.

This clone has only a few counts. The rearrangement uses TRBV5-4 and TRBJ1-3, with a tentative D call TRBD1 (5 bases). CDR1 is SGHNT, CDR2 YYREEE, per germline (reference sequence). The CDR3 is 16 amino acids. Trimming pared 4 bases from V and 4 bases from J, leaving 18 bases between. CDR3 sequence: CASSPGGRRQGNTIYF. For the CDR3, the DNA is TGTGCCAGCAGCCCCGGGGGGAGACGGCAGGGAAACACCATATATTTT.

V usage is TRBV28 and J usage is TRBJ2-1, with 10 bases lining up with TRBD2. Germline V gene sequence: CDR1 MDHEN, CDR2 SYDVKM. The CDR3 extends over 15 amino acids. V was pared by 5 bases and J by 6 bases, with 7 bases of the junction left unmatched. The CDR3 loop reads CASSTASGSGNEQFF. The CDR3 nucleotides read TGTGCCAGCAGTACCGCTAGCGGGAGTGGCAATGAGCAGTTCTTC.

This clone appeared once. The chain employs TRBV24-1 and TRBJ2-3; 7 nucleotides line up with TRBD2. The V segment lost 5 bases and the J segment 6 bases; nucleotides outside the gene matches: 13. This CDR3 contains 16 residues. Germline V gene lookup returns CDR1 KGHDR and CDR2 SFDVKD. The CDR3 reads CATSAGRANNWDTQYF. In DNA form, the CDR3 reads TGTGCCACCAGTGCTGGGAGGGCCAATAATTGGGATACGCAGTATTTT.

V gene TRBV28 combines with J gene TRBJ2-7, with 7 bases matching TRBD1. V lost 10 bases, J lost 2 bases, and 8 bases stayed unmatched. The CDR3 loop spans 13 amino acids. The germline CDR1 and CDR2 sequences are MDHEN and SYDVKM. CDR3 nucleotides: TGTGCCATCACCGGGACAGCGGCCTACGAGCAGTACTTC. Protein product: CAITGTAAYEQYF.

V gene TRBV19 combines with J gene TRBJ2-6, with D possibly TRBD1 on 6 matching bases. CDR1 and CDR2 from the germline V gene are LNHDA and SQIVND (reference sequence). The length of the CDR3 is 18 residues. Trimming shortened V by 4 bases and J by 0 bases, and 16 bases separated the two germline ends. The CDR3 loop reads CASSSSGQAFSGANVLTF. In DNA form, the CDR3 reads TGTGCCAGTAGTAGTTCGGGACAAGCTTTCTCTGGGGCCAACGTCCTGACTTTC.

CDR3 region: CASSLVTGGPGELFF. In DNA, the CDR3 is TGCGCCAGCAGCTTGGTTACAGGGGGCCCCGGGGAGCTGTTTTTT. The V gene is TRBV5-1, the J gene TRBJ2-2; 9 nucleotides align to TRBD1. CDR1 is SGHRS, CDR2 YFSETQ, per germline. CDR3 length: 15 residues. J lost 6 bases, V lost 0 bases, and 3 bases had no gene match.

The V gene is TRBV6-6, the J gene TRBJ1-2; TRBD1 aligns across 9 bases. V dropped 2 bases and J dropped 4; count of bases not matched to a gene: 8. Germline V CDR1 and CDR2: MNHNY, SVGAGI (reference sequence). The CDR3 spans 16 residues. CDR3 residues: CASSYGGTGRSYGYTF. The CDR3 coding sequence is TGTGCCAGCAGTTACGGCGGGACAGGGCGTTCCTATGGCTACACCTTC.

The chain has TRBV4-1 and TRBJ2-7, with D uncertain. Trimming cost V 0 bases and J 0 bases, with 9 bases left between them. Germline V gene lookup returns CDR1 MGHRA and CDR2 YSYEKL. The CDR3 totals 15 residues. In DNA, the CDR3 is TGCGCCAGCAGCCAAGACGACACCTACTCCTACGAGCAGTACTTC. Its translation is CASSQDDTYSYEQYF.

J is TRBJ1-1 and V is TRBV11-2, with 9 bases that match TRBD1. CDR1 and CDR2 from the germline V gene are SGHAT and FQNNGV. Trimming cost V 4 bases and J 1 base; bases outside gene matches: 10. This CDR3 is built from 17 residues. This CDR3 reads CASSSDDRGSRNTEAFF. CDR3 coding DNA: TGTGCCAGCAGCTCAGACGACAGGGGGTCTCGGAACACTGAAGCTTTCTTT.

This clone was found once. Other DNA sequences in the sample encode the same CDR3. CDR3 nucleotide sequence: TGTGCCAGCAGCCCTAGCGGGAGCTCCTACAATGAGCAGTTCTTC. It codes for CASSPSGSSYNEQFF. The chain employs TRBV7-2 and TRBJ2-1; 10 nucleotides align to TRBD2. The CDR3 extends over 15 amino acids. Germline V gene sequence: CDR1 SGHTA, CDR2 FQGNSA. J lost 0 bases, V lost 5 bases, and 1 base had no gene match.

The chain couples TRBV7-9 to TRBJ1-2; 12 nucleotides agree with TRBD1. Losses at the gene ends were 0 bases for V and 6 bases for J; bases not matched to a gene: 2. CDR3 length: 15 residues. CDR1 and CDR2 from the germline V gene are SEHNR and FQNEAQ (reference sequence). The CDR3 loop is CASSLAGTGGHGYTF. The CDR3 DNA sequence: TGTGCCAGCAGCTTAGCGGGGACAGGGGGCCATGGCTACACCTTC.

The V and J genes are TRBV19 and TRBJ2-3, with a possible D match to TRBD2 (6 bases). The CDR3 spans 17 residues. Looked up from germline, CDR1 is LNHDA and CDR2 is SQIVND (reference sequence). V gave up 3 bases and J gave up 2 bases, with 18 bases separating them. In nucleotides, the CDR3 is TGTGCCAGTAGTATGATAGGTAGAGGGAGGTCCACAGATACGCAGTATTTT. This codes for CASSMIGRGRSTDTQYF.

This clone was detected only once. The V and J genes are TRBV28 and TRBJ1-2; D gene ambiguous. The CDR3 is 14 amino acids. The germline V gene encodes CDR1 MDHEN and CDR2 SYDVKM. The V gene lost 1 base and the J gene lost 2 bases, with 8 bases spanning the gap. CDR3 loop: CASSLSGENYGYTF. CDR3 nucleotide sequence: TGTGCCAGCAGTTTATCGGGAGAAAACTATGGCTACACCTTC.